This is a list of T cell receptor beta chains from one sample in a study of shared clonotypes between healthy human individuals. Sequencing was performed with immunoSEQ multiplex PCR; in TCRdb, only in-frame clones are kept and a portion is missing. This sample has over a million clones, with about 75% found just once. The source material was memory CD4+ T cells sorted from blood. The source is a man between 18 and 29 years old in good health. Each CDR3 is given with its conserved first and last residue. The D gene is left open where the match is weak. Rows give clone size only sometimes, using once, few, many, or a class for an expanded clone.

v_call	j_call	d_call	clone_size	cdr3_aa	cdr3_nt
TRBV2	TRBJ1-3	TRBD1	.	CASRGTGGNTIYF	TGTGCCAGCAGAGGGACAGGGGGAAACACCATATATTTT
TRBV10-3	TRBJ2-1	.	.	CAISGTAGYNEQFF	TGTGCCATCAGTGGAACGGCGGGTTACAATGAGCAGTTCTTC
TRBV9	TRBJ1-1	.	.	CASSPGVSTEAFF	TGTGCCAGCAGCCCGGGAGTCAGCACTGAAGCTTTCTTT
TRBV13	TRBJ1-1	.	.	CASTYTGNTEAFF	TGTGCCAGCACCTATACTGGGAACACTGAAGCTTTCTTT
TRBV6-5	TRBJ2-7	.	.	CASSSTGPSAYEQYF	TGTGCCAGCAGTTCTACCGGTCCTTCTGCCTACGAGCAGTACTTC
TRBV7-2	TRBJ2-5	TRBD2	.	CASSLQTSGRETQYF	TGTGCCAGCAGCCTACAGACTAGCGGGAGGGAGACCCAGTACTTC
TRBV7-2	TRBJ2-3	.	.	CASSLRGRGYSTDTQYF	TGTGCCAGCAGCTTAAGGGGCCGAGGATATAGCACAGATACGCAGTATTTT
TRBV10-2	TRBJ1-4	.	.	CASSATGLDEKLFF	TGCGCCAGCAGTGCCACCGGATTAGATGAAAAACTGTTTTTT
TRBV28	TRBJ2-7	TRBD1	once	CASSSTAGGYYEQYF	TGTGCCAGCAGTTCAACGGCAGGGGGCTACTACGAGCAGTACTTC
TRBV5-1	TRBJ1-5	.	.	CASSLSGAPNQPQHF	TGCGCCAGCAGCTTATCCGGGGCCCCAAATCAGCCCCAGCATTTT
TRBV12-5	TRBJ2-1	.	.	CASGLVSRVEQFF	TGTGCTAGTGGTTTGGTATCACGGGTAGAGCAGTTCTTC
TRBV6-1	TRBJ2-5	.	.	CASSEGGHNQETQYF	TGTGCCAGCAGTGAAGGGGGACATAACCAAGAGACCCAGTACTTC
TRBV30	TRBJ1-2	TRBD1	.	CAWMGTGGFGYTF	TGTGCCTGGATGGGGACAGGGGGATTTGGCTACACCTTC
TRBV7-9	TRBJ2-5	TRBD1	.	CASSPGQGAETQYF	TGTGCCAGCAGTCCCGGGCAGGGGGCGGAGACCCAGTACTTC
TRBV5-1	TRBJ1-4	.	once	CASSTDSNEKLFF	TGCGCCAGCAGCACGGACTCAAATGAAAAACTGTTTTTT